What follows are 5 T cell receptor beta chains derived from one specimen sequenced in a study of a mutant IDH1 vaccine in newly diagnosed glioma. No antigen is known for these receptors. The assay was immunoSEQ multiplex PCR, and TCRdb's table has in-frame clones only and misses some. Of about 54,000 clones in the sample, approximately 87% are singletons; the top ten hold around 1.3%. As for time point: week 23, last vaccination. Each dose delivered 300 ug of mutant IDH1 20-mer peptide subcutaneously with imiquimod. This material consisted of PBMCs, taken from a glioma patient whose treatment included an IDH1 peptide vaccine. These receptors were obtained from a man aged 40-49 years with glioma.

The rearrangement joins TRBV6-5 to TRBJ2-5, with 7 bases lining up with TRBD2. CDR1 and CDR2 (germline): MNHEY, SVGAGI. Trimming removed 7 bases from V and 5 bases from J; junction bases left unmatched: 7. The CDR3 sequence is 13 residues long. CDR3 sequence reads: CASKFQGGETQYF. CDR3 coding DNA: TGTGCCAGCAAATTTCAGGGAGGGGAGACCCAGTACTTC.

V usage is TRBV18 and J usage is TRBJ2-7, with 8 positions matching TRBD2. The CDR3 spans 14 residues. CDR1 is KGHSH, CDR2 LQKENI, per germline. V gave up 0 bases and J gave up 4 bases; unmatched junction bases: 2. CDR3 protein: CASSPPQRGYEQYF. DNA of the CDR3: TGTGCCAGCTCACCACCTCAGCGGGGGTACGAGCAGTACTTC.

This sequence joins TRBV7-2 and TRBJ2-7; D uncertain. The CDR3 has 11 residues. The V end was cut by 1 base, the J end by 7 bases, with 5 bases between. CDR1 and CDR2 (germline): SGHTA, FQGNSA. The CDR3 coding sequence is TGTGCCAGCAGCTTAGTCGAAGAGCAGTACTTC. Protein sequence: CASSLVEEQYF.

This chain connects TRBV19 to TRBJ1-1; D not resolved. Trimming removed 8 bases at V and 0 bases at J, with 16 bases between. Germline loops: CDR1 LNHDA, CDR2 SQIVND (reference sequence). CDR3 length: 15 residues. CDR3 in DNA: TGTGCCAGTCAACCCCTGGCTGGGATGAACACTGAAGCTTTCTTT. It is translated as CASQPLAGMNTEAFF.

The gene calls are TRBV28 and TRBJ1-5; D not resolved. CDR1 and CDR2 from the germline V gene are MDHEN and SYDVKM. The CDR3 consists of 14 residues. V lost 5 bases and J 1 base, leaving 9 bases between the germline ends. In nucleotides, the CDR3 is TGTGCCAGCAGTCCAGTGGGAAGCAATCAGCCCCAGCATTTT. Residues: CASSPVGSNQPQHF.